This entry features one T cell receptor beta chain sequence. It lacks a known antigen. The record has no base qualities; no much larger clone is one base away. The source of the sample is a study of patients and donors after allogeneic stem cell transplantation (dated by TCRdb to 2020 to 2021). Library preparation employed RT-PCR. Sequenced using a NextSeq 550. TCRdb reprocessing: public reads trimmed at Q25 with fastp, clones called with MiXCR, in-frame beta chains kept. One record per CDR3 amino acid sequence lists the most common genes and DNA. For this sample there are about 87,000 distinct CDR3 sequences; 4% to 5% appear just once. The ten largest make up 2.6% of the sample. Sequencing was carried out using blood, either unsorted or a sorted T cell fraction (not recorded which). The TCR originated in a human donor who was either an allogeneic HSCT recipient or a stem cell or donor lymphocyte infusion donor (not recorded which). It is not recorded whose cells these are; they may come from a transplant donor.

The CDR3 reads CASRYREEETQYF. The DNA reads TGTGCCAGCAGGTACAGGGAAGAAGAGACCCAGTACTTC. The chain employs TRBV6-5 and TRBJ2-5; the D gene is possibly TRBD1, with 6 bases matching. The germline ends are 11 bases apart after V is trimmed by 6 bases and J by 3 bases. Reading the germline V gene gives CDR1 MNHEY and CDR2 SVGAGI. The cysteine opens and the phenylalanine closes a CDR3 of 13 amino acids. Just the 39-base CDR3 DNA is kept, in frame starting at base 1.